The TCR beta chain under discussion was sequenced for a study of cytomegalovirus exposure and HLA in healthy donors. Measured with immunoSEQ multiplex PCR; TCRdb has only the in-frame clones, and not every one. The sample has tens of thousands of clones, about 90% seen once. Germline V gives CDR1 SGHTA, CDR2 FQGNSA. V gave up 6 bases and J gave up 3 bases, with 15 bases separating them. The CDR3 contains 14 residues. The sequence was collected from a woman aged 18-35 years in good health and CMV-seropositive. The rearrangement joins TRBV7-2 to TRBJ2-7; D is possibly TRBD1 (6 bases). The specimen was PBMCs. In DNA form, the CDR3 reads TGTGCCAGCAGTCCCGACAGGAGCAACTACGAGCAGTACTTC. It translates to CASSPDRSNYEQYF.